Sequencing of this TCR beta chain was carried out in a study of blood T cell repertoires in COVID-19. Sequencing used immunoSEQ multiplex PCR; TCRdb keeps in-frame clones, though not all of them. In the table there are roughly 170,000 clones, about 87% of which are singletons. The sequence derives from a man between 35 and 55 years old with active or convalescent COVID-19. Sequencing was done on a sample of peripheral blood.

CDR3 region: CASSTLGEVQPQHF. CDR3 coding DNA: TGTGCCAGCAGTACCTTGGGGGAGGTTCAGCCCCAGCATTTT. This chain joins TRBV27 and TRBJ1-5; D might be TRBD1 (5 bases). The V end lost 5 bases, the J end lost 6 bases, and 14 bases lay between the germline ends. CDR3 length: 14 amino acids. Per the germline V gene, CDR1 is MNHEY and CDR2 is SMNVEV (reference sequence).